This T cell receptor (beta chain) was sequenced in a study of blood T cell repertoires in COVID-19. Study context: The origin of the acute and convalescent COVID-19 samples was the United States, Italy and Spain.

Clones were sequenced by immunoSEQ multiplex PCR, and TCRdb holds only the in-frame ones, with some missing. This sample has roughly 180,000 clones, with 75% to 90% found just once. Germline CDR1 LNHDA, CDR2 SQIVND (reference sequence). The CDR3 extends over 13 amino acids. V lost 8 bases and J lost 1, with 6 bases in between. This clone occurred a few times. This receptor was identified in a woman in her sixties with acute or convalescent COVID-19. Sequenced: peripheral blood. The genes are TRBV19 and TRBJ1-6; D unresolved. Written as DNA, the CDR3 is TGTGCCAGTCGGGAGTCCTATAATTCACCCCTCCACTTT. Its translation: CASRESYNSPLHF.